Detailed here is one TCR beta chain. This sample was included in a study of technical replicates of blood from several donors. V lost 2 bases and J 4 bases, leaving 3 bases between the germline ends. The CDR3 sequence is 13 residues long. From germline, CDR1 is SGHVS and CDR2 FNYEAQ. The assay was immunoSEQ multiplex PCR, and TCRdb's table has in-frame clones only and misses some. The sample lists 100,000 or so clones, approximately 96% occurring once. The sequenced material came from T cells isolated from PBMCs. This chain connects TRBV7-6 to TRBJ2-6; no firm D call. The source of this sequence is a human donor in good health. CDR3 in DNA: TGTGCCAGCAGCTTACAGGGGGCCAACGTCCTGACTTTC. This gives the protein CASSLQGANVLTF.